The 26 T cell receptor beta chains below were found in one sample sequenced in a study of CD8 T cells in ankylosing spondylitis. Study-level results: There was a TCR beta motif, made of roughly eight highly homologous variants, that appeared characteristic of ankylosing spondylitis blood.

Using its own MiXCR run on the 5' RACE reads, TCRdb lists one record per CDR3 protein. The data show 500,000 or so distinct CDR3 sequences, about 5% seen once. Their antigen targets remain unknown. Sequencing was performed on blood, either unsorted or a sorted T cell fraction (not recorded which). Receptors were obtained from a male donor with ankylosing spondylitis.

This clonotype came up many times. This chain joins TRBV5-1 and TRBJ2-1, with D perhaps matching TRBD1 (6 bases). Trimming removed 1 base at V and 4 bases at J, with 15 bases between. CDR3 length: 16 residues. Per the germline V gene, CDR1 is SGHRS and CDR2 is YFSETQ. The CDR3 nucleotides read TGCGCCAGCAGCTTGCAATGGGGACACCCTTACAATGAGCAGTTCTTC. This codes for CASSLQWGHPYNEQFF.

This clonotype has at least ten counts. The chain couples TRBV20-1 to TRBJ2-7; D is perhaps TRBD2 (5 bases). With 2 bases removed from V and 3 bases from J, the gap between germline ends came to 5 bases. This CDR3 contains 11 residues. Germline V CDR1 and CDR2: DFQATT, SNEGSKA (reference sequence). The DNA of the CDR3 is TGCAGTGCTAGACGGGACTACGAGCAGTACTTC. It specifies CSARRDYEQYF.

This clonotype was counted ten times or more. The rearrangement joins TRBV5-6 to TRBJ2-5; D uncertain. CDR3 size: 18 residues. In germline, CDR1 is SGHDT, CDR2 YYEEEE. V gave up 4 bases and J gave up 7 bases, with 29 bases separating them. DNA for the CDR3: TGTGCCAGCAGCATTCCTGCCTACCGGGCGGCAGCAGTGAGGACCCAGTACTTC. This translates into CASSIPAYRAAAVRTQYF.

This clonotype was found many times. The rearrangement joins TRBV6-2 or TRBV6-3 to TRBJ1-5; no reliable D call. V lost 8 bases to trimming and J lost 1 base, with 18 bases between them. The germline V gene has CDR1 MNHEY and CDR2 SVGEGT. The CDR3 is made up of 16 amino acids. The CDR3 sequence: CASAERKLASNQPQHF. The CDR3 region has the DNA TGTGCCAGCGCTGAACGAAAGCTTGCCAGCAATCAGCCCCAGCATTTT.

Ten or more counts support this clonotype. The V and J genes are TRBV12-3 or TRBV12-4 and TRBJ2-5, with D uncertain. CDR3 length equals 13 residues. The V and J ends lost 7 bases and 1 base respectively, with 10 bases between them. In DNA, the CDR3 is TGTGCCAGCACCAGGCAGCTCCAAGAGACCCAGTACTTC. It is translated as CASTRQLQETQYF.

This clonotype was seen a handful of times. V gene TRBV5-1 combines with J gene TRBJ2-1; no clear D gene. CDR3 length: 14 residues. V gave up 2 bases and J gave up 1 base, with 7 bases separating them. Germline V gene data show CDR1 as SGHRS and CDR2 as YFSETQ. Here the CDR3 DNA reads TGCGCCAGCAGCTTAGCCCCATCCTACAATGAGCAGTTCTTC. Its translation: CASSLAPSYNEQFF.

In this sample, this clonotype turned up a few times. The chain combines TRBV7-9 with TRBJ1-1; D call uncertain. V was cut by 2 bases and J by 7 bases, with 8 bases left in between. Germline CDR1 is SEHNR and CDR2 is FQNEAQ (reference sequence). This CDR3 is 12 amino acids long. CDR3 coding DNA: TGTGCCAGCAGCTTATCCCAGCGTGAAGCTTTCTTT. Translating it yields CASSLSQREAFF.

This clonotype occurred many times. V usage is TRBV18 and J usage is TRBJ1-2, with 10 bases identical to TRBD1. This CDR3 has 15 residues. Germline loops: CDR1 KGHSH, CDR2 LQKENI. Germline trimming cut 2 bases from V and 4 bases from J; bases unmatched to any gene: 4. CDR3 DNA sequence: TGTGCCAGCTCACCAGACAGGGGGCGATTCTATGGCTACACCTTC. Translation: CASSPDRGRFYGYTF.

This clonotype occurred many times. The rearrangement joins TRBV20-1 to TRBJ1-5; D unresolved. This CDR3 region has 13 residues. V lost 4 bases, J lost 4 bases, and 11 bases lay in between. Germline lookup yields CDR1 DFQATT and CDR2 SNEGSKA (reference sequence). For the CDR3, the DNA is TGCAGTGCTATAGAACACCTAAATCAGCCCCAGCATTTT. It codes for CSAIEHLNQPQHF.

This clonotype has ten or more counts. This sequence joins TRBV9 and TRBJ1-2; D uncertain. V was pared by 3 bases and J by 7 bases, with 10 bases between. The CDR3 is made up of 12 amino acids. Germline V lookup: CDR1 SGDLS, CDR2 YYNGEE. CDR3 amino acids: CASSGNSIGYTF. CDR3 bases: TGTGCCAGCAGCGGGAATTCGATTGGCTACACCTTC.

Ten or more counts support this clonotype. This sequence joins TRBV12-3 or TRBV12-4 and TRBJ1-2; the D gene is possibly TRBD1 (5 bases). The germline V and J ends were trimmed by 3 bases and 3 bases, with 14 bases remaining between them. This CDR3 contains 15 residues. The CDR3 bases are TGTGCCAGCAGTTTTCCAGGGTCGTTGCACTATGGCTACACCTTC. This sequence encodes CASSFPGSLHYGYTF.

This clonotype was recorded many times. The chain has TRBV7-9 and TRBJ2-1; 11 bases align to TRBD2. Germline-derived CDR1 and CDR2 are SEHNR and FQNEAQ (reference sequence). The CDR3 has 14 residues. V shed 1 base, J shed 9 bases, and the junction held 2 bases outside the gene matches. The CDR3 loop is CASSLVLAGVEQFF. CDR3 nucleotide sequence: TGTGCCAGCAGCTTAGTACTAGCGGGAGTTGAGCAGTTCTTC.

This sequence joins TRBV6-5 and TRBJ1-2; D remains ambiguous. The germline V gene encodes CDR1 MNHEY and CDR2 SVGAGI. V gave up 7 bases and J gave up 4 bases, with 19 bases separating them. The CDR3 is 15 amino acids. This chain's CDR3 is CASTWALSTGYGYTF. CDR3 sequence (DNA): TGTGCCAGCACTTGGGCCCTATCAACTGGCTATGGCTACACCTTC.

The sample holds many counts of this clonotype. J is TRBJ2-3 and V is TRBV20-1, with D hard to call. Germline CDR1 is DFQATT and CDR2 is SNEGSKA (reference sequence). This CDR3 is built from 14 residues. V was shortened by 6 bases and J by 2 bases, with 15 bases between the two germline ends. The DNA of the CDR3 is TGCAGTGCCGCGCGAACTCGGTCCACAGATACGCAGTATTTT. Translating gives CSAARTRSTDTQYF.

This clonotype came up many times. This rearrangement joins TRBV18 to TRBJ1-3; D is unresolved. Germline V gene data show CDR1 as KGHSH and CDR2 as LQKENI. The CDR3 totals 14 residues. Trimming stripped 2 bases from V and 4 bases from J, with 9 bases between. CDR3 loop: CASSPDKGGNTIYF. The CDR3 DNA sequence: TGTGCCAGCTCACCAGACAAAGGAGGAAACACCATATATTTT.

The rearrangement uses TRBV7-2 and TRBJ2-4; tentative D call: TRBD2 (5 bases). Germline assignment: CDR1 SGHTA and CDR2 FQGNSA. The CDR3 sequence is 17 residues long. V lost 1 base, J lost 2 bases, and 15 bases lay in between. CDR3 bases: TGTGCCAGCAGCTTAGTACCGGTGCGGAGGACCAAAAACATTCAGTACTTC. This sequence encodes CASSLVPVRRTKNIQYF. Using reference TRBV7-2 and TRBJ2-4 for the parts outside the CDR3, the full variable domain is GAGVSQSPSNKVTEKGKDVELRCDPISGHTALYWYRQSLGQGLEFLIYFQGNSAPDKSGLPSDRFSAERTGGSVSTLTIQRTQQEDSAVYLCASSLVPVRRTKNIQYFGAGTRLSVL.

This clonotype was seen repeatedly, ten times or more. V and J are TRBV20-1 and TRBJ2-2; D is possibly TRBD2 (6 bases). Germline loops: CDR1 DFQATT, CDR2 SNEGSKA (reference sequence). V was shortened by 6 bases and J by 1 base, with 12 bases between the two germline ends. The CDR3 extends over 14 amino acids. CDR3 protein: CSARDFRNTGELFF. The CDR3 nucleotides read TGCAGTGCCAGGGACTTCCGGAACACCGGGGAGCTGTTTTTT.

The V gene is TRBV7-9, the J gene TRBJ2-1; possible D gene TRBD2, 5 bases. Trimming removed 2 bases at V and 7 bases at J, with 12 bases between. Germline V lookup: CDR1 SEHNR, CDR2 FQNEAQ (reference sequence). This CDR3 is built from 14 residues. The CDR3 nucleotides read TGTGCCAGCAGCTTAAGACTAATAGGGAATGAGCAGTTCTTC. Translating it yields CASSLRLIGNEQFF.

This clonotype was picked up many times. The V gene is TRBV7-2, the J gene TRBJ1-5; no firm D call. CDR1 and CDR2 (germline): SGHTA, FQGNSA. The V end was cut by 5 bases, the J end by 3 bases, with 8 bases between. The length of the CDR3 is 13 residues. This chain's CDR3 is CASSAQTNQPQHF. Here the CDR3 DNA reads TGTGCCAGCAGCGCTCAAACCAATCAGCCCCAGCATTTT.

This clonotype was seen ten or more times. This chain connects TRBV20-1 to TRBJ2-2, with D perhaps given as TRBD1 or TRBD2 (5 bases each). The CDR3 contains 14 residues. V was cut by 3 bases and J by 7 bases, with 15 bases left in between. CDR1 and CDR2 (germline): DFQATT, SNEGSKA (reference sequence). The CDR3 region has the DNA TGCAGTGCTAGGAGGGACGGGGAGAGCGGGGAGCTGTTTTTT. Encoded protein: CSARRDGESGELFF.

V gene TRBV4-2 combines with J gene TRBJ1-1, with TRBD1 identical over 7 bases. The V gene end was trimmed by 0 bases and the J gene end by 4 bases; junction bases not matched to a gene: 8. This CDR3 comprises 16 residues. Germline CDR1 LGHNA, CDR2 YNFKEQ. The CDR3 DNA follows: TGTGCCAGCAGCCAAGATAGGGGGCTCGGGAGCACTGAAGCTTTCTTT. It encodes CASSQDRGLGSTEAFF.

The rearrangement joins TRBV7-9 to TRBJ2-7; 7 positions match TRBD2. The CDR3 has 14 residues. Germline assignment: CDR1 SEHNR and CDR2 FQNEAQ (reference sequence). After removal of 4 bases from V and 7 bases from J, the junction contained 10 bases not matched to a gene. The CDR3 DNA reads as TGTGCCAGCAGCTCCCGTAGCGGGTCCTGGGAGCAGTACTTC. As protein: CASSSRSGSWEQYF.

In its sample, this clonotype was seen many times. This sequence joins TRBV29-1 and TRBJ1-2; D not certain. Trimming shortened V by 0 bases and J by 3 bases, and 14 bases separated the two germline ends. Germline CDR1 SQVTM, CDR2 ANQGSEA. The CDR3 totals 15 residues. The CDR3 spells CSVEDRFDGHYGYTF. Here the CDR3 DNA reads TGCAGCGTTGAAGATCGGTTCGACGGACACTATGGCTACACCTTC.

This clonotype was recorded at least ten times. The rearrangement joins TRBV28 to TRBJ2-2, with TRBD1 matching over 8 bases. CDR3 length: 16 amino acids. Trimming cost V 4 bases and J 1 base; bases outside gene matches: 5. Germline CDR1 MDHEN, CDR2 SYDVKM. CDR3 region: CASSSVGQVNTGELFF. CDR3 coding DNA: TGTGCCAGCAGTTCGGTGGGACAGGTGAACACCGGGGAGCTGTTTTTT.

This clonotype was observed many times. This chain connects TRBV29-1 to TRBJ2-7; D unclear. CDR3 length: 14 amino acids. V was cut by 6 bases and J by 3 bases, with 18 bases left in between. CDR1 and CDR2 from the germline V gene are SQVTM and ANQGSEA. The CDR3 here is CSVQVGRPGYEQYF. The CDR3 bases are TGCAGCGTCCAAGTCGGGCGCCCTGGCTACGAGCAGTACTTC.

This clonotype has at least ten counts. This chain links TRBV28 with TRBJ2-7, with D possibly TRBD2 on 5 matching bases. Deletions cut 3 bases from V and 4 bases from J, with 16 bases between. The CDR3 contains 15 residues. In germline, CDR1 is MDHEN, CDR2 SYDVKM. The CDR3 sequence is CASSFIIGGFYEQYF. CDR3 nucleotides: TGTGCCAGCAGTTTTATAATTGGAGGATTTTACGAGCAGTACTTC. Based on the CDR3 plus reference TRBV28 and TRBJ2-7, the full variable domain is DVKVTQSSRYLVKRTGEKVFLECVQDMDHENMFWYRQDPGLGLRLIYFSYDVKMKEKGDIPEGYSVSREKKERFSLILESASTNQTSMYLCASSFIIGGFYEQYFGPGTRLTVT.